This T cell receptor beta chain was identified during a study of shared clonotypes between healthy human individuals. Turning to the study itself: The plates for each donor numbered three CD4 naive, three CD4 memory, two CD8 naive and one CD8 memory.

Germline V gene data show CDR1 as LGHNA and CDR2 as YSLEER. V lost 4 bases and J lost 1, with 14 bases in between. This CDR3 is 16 amino acids long. As for this clone: Its antigen remains unidentified.

Only in-frame clones appear in the TCRdb table, and some are missing; sequencing was by immunoSEQ multiplex PCR. The table shows some 2.1 million clones, with roughly 93% occurring only once. The study's findings and limits: Clonotype sharing among the donors was expected to vary with sequencing depth.

CD45RO-negative, CCR7-positively selected cells formed the naive CD8 fraction, excluding terminally differentiated effector memory CD45RA+ cells. The TCR originated in a man aged 18 to 35 in good health. Some clones in this sample may be carry-over from other donors' samples. This chain joins TRBV4-3 and TRBJ2-1, with a possible D match to TRBD2 (5 bases). Sequencing used naive CD8+ T cells from PBMCs. The CDR3, as DNA: TGCGCCAGCAGCCGCGGGCTAGCCACTTCCTACAATGAGCAGTTCTTC. It yields the protein CASSRGLATSYNEQFF.